The 11 T cell receptor beta chains below were found in one sample sequenced in a study of blood T cell repertoires in COVID-19. TCRdb keeps only in-frame clones here, not all; method: immunoSEQ multiplex PCR. This sample yields about 210,000 clones, of which 82% are seen a single time; 7.8% belongs to the top ten. The sequenced sample was peripheral blood. Receptors were obtained from a woman in her sixties or seventies with COVID-19, enrolled during active disease.

This clone has ten or more counts. This chain uses TRBV9 with TRBJ1-6; TRBD1 aligns across 7 bases. The V and J ends lost 4 bases and 10 bases, in that order; junction bases with no gene match: 8. The V gene's germline CDR1 is SGDLS and CDR2 YYNGEE. The CDR3 has 14 residues. DNA for the CDR3: TGTGCCAGCAGCTCAGACAGGGTCGGATCACCCCTCCACTTT. Its protein product is CASSSDRVGSPLHF.

CDR3 sequence (DNA): TGTGCCAGTAGTATCACTAGCGGGAGGAGCACAGATACGCAGTATTTT. Translation gives CASSITSGRSTDTQYF. The chain employs TRBV19 and TRBJ2-3, with 12 bases identical to TRBD2. This CDR3 contains 16 residues. Unmatched junction bases numbered 1, after V lost 3 bases and J lost 0 bases. Germline V lookup: CDR1 LNHDA, CDR2 SQIVND (reference sequence).

The V call is TRBV19, the J call TRBJ1-2; 8 bases are shared with TRBD1. V dropped 4 bases and J dropped 1; count of bases not matched to a gene: 8. This CDR3 has 16 residues. Per germline, CDR1 LNHDA and CDR2 SQIVND (reference sequence). The CDR3 is CASSTGQGTINYGYTF. The CDR3 DNA follows: TGTGCCAGTAGTACCGGACAGGGAACAATTAACTATGGCTACACCTTC.

J is TRBJ2-7 and V is TRBV30, with 11 bases matching TRBD2. Germline V gives CDR1 GTSNPN, CDR2 SVGIG (reference sequence). This CDR3 is 15 amino acids long. The V segment lost 3 bases and the J segment 2 bases; nucleotides outside the gene matches: 6. CDR3 DNA sequence: TGTGCCTGGAGCGGGACTAGCGGTACCACCTACGAGCAGTACTTC. It yields the protein CAWSGTSGTTYEQYF.

This clone was seen only a few times. The genes are TRBV5-6 and TRBJ1-2; 11 bases match TRBD1. Germline values: CDR1 SGHDT, CDR2 YYEEEE. This CDR3 comprises 16 residues. V was pared by 3 bases and J by 8 bases, with 12 bases of the junction left unmatched. The DNA of the CDR3 is TGTGCCAGCAGCTCATCACTTGGACAGGGGGCTGGGGGCTACACCTTC. This translates into CASSSSLGQGAGGYTF.

J is TRBJ1-1 and V is TRBV3-1 (or the pseudogene TRBV3-2), with D unclear. The germline CDR1 and CDR2 sequences are LGHDT and YNNKEL (reference sequence). Trimming pared 0 bases from V and 10 bases from J, leaving 9 bases between. The CDR3 totals 12 residues. CDR3 loop: CASSQDRLLAFF. The CDR3 DNA reads as TGTGCCAGCAGCCAAGATAGACTACTAGCTTTCTTT.

DNA for the CDR3: TGTGCCAGCAGCACTGTCAGGCAGAACTATGGCTACACCTTC. Translated: CASSTVRQNYGYTF. The rearrangement joins TRBV5-4 to TRBJ1-2; D not certain. Between the trimmed V and J ends, which lost 4 bases and 2 bases, there was a span of 12 bases. The CDR3 has 14 residues. Germline V gene sequence: CDR1 SGHNT, CDR2 YYREEE (reference sequence).

The rearrangement links TRBV27 to TRBJ2-1, with 13 bases aligning to TRBD2. The CDR3 runs to 17 residues. V was clipped by 2 bases and J by 9 bases; unmatched bases: 10. Germline CDR1 is MNHEY and CDR2 is SMNVEV (reference sequence). This chain's CDR3 is CASSLARGTSGATEQFF. The CDR3 DNA follows: TGTGCCAGCAGTTTAGCCCGCGGGACTAGCGGGGCGACTGAGCAGTTCTTC.

This chain links TRBV11-1 with TRBJ2-2, with D unclear. Germline V gene sequence: CDR1 SGHAT, CDR2 FQDESV (reference sequence). There are 13 residues in the CDR3. V was clipped by 3 bases and J by 5 bases, with 7 bases between them. The CDR3 loop reads CASSFSGTGELFF. CDR3 coding DNA: TGTGCCAGCAGCTTTTCAGGAACCGGGGAGCTGTTTTTT.

V and J are TRBV6-1 and TRBJ2-5; 7 nucleotides match TRBD2. The V gene's germline CDR1 is MNHNS and CDR2 SASEGT. V lost 1 base to trimming and J lost 0 bases; unmatched junction nucleotides: 8. The CDR3 runs to 17 residues. CDR3: CASSEGEGSRYQETQYF. CDR3 DNA: TGTGCCAGCAGTGAAGGGGAGGGCAGTCGGTACCAAGAGACCCAGTACTTC.

This chain connects TRBV27 to TRBJ2-7; 7 bases are shared with TRBD1. The germline V gene has CDR1 MNHEY and CDR2 SMNVEV (reference sequence). CDR3 length equals 14 residues. V shed 6 bases and J 3 bases; nucleotides not matched to a gene: 8. CDR3 in amino acids: CASSPGTVGYEQYV. CDR3 DNA sequence: TGTGCCAGCAGCCCCGGGACAGTCGGCTACGAGCAGTACGTC.